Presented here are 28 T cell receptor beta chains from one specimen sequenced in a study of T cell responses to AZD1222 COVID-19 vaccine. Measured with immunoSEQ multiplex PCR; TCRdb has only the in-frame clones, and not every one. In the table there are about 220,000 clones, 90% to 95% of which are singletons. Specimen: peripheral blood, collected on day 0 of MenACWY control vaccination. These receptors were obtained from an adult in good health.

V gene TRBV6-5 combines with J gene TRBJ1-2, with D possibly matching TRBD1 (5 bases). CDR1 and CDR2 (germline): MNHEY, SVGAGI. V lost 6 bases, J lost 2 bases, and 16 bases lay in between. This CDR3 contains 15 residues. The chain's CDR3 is CASRTVAQGNYGYTF. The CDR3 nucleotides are TGTGCCAGCAGAACCGTCGCGCAGGGAAACTATGGCTACACCTTC.

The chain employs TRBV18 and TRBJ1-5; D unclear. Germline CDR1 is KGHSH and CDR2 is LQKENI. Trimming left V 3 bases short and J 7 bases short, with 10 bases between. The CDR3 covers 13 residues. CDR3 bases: TGTGCCAGCTCACCGGGCAGAAGACAGCCCCAGCATTTT. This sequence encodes CASSPGRRQPQHF.

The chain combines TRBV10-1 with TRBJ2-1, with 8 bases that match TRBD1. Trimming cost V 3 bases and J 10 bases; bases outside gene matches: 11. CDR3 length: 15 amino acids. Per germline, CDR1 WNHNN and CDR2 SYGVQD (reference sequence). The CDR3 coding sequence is TGCGCCAGCAGTGACTCATTGACAGGGGCCCCGGAGCAGTTCTTC. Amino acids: CASSDSLTGAPEQFF.

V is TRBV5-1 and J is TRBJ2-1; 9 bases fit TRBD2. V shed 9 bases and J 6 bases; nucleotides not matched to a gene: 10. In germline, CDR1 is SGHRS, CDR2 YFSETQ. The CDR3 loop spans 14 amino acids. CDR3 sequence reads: CATSLAGGRNEQFF. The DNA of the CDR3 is TGCGCCACCTCACTGGCGGGGGGGCGCAATGAGCAGTTCTTC.

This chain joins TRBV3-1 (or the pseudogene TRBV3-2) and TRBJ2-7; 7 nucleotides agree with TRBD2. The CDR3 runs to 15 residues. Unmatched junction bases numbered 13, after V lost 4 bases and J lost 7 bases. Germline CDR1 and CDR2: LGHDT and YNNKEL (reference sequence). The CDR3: CASSPPLIGAGEQYF. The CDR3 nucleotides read TGTGCCAGCAGCCCCCCACTTATCGGAGCGGGGGAGCAGTACTTC.

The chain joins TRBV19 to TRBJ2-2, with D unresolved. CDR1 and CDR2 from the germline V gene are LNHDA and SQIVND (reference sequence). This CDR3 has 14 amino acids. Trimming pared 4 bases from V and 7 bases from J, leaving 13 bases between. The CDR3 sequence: CASSRADAVGELFF. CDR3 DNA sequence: TGTGCCAGTAGTAGGGCCGATGCAGTCGGGGAGCTGTTTTTT.

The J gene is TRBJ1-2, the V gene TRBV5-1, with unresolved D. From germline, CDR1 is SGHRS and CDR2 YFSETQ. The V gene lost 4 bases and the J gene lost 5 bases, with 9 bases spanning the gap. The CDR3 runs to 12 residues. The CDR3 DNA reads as TGCGCCAGCAGCACCACGGGATATGGCTACACCTTC. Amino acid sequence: CASSTTGYGYTF.

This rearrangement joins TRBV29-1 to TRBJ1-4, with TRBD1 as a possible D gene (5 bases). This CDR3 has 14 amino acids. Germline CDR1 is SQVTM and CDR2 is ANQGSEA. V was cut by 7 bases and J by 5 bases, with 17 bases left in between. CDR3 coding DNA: TGCAGCGGGAAGACAGTGGGGCGGAATGAAAAACTGTTTTTT. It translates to CSGKTVGRNEKLFF.

CDR3 loop: CASSKREPPGCNEQFF. The CDR3 DNA reads as TGTGCCAGCAGCAAAAGAGAGCCCCCGGGTTGTAATGAGCAGTTCTTC. The chain carries TRBV21-1 and TRBJ2-1; the D call of TRBD2 is as the table states it, not checked on the DNA. TRBV21-1 is a known pseudogene. This CDR3 is 16 amino acids long.

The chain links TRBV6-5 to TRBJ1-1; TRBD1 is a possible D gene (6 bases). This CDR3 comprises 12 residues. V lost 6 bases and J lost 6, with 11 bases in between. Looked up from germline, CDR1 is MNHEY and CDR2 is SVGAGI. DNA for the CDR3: TGTGCCAGCAGCCGGGACACTTCTGAAGCTTTCTTT. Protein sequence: CASSRDTSEAFF.

The CDR3 DNA sequence: TGTGCCAGCAGTTTATTCGCCAGGGAAGCTTTCTTT. Amino acid sequence: CASSLFAREAFF. V and J are TRBV28 and TRBJ1-1; D unclear. The CDR3 totals 12 residues. CDR1 is MDHEN, CDR2 SYDVKM, per germline. V dropped 1 base and J dropped 8 bases, with 8 bases sitting between them. The whole variable domain, remainder taken from reference TRBV28 and TRBJ1-1, is DVKVTQSSRYLVKRTGEKVFLECVQDMDHENMFWYRQDPGLGLRLIYFSYDVKMKEKGDIPEGYSVSREKKERFSLILESASTNQTSMYLCASSLFAREAFFGQGTRLTVV.

The CDR3: CASSHPQGTFYYGYTF. In nucleotides, the CDR3 is TGTGCCAGCAGCCATCCCCAGGGGACGTTTTACTATGGCTACACCTTC. This chain links TRBV5-6 with TRBJ1-2, with a tentative D call TRBD1 (6 bases). From germline, CDR1 is SGHDT and CDR2 YYEEEE. The CDR3 has 16 amino acids. V was shortened by 4 bases and J by 3 bases, with 19 bases between the two germline ends.

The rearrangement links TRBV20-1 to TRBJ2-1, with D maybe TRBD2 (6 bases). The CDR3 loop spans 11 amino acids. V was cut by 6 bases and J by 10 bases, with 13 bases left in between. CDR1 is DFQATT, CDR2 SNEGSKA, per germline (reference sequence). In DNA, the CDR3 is TGCAGTGCCCCAAGGGCGGGGGAGCAGTTCTTC. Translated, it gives CSAPRAGEQFF.

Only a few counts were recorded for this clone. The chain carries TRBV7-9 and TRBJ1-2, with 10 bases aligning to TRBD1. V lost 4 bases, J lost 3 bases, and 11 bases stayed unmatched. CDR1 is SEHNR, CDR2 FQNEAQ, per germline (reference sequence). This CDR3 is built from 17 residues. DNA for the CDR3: TGTGCCAGCAGCTCTCCGGGACAGGGGTCCGTTGACTATGGCTACACCTTC. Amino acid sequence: CASSSPGQGSVDYGYTF.

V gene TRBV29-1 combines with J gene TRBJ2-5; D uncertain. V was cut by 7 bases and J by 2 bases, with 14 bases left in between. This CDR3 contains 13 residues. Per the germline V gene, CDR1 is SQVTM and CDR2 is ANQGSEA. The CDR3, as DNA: TGCAGCGACTTAATAAGTACACAAGAGACCCAGTACTTC. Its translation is CSDLISTQETQYF.

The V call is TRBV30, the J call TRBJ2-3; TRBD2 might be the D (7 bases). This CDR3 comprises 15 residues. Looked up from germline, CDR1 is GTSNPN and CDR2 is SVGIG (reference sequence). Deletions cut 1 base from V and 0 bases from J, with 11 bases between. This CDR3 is CAWSGRGPSTDTQYF. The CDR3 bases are TGTGCCTGGAGTGGGCGGGGGCCCAGCACAGATACGCAGTATTTT. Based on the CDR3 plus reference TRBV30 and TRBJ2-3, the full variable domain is SQTIHQWPATLVQPVGSPLSLECTVEGTSNPNLYWYRQAAGRGLQLLFYSVGIGQISSEVPQNLSASRPQDRQFILSSKKLLLSDSGFYLCAWSGRGPSTDTQYFGPGTRLTVL.

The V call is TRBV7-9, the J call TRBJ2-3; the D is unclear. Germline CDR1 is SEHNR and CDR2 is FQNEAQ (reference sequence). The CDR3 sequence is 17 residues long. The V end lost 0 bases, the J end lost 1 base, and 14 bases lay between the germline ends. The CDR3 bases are TGTGCCAGCAGCTTAGCGGTCACAGTCGGTGGCACAGATACGCAGTATTTT. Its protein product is CASSLAVTVGGTDTQYF. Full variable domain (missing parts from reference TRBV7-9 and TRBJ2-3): DTGVSQNPRHKITKRGQNVTFRCDPISEHNRLYWYRQTLGQGPEFLTYFQNEAQLEKSRLLSDRFSAERPKGSFSTLEIQRTEQGDSAMYLCASSLAVTVGGTDTQYFGPGTRLTVL.

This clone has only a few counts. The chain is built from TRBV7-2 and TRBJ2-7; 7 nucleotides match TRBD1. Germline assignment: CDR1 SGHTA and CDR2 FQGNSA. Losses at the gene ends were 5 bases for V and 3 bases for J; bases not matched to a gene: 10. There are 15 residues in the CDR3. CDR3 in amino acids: CASSHRQGIFYEQYF. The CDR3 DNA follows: TGTGCCAGCAGCCACCGACAGGGAATCTTCTACGAGCAGTACTTC.

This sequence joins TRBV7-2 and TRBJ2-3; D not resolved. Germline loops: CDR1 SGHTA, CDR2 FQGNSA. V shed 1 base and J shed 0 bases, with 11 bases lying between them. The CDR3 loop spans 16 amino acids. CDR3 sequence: CASSLGNVQSTDTQYF. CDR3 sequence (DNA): TGTGCCAGCAGCTTAGGAAACGTACAAAGCACAGATACGCAGTATTTT.

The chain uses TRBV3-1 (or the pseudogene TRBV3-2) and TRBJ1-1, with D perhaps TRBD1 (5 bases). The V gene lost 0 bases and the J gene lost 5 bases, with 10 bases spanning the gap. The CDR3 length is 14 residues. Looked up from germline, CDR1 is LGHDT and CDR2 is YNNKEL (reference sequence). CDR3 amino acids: CASSQDYRQTEAFF. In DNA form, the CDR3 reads TGTGCCAGCAGCCAAGATTACAGACAGACTGAAGCTTTCTTT.

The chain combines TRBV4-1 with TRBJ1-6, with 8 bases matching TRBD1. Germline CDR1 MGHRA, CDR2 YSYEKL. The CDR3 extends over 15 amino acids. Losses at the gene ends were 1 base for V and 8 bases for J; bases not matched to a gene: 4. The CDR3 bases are TGCGCCAGCAGCCAAGTCGGACAGGGTGATTCACCCCTCCACTTT. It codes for CASSQVGQGDSPLHF.

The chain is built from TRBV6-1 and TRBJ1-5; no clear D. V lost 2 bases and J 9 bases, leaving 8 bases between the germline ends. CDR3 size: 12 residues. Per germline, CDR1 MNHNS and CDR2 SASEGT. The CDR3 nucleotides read TGTGCCAGCAGTGAACCGGGTTCGCCCCAGCATTTT. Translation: CASSEPGSPQHF.

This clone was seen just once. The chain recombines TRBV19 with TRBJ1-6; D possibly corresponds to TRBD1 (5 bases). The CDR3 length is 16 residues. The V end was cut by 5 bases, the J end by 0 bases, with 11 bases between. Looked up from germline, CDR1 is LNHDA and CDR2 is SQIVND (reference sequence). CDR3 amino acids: CASSPTVSSYNSPLHF. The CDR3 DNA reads TGTGCCAGTAGTCCGACAGTCAGCTCCTATAATTCACCCCTCCACTTT.

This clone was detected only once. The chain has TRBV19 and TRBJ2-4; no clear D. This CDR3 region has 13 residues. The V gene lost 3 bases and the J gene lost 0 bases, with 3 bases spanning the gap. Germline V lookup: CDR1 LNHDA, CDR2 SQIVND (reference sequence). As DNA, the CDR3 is TGTGCCAGTAGTATGGGAGCCAAAAACATTCAGTACTTC. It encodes CASSMGAKNIQYF.

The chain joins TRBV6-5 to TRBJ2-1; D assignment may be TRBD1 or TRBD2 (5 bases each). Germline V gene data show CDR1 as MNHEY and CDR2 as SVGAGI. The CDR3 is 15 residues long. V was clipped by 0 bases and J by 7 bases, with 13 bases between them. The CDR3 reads CASSYSRGFENEQFF. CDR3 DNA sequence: TGTGCCAGCAGTTACTCGAGGGGTTTTGAAAATGAGCAGTTCTTC.

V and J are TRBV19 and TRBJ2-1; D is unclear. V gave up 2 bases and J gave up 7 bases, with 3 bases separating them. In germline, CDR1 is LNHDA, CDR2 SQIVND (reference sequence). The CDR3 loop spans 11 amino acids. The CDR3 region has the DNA TGTGCCAGTAGTATATGGAATGAGCAGTTCTTC. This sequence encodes CASSIWNEQFF.

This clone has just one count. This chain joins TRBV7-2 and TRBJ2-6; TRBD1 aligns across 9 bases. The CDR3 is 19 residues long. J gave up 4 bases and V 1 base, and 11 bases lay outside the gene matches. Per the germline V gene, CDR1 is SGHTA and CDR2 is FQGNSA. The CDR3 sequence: CASSLGSGQGLWGANVLTF. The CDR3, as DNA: TGTGCCAGCAGCTTAGGTTCGGGACAGGGCCTATGGGGGGCCAACGTCCTGACTTTC.

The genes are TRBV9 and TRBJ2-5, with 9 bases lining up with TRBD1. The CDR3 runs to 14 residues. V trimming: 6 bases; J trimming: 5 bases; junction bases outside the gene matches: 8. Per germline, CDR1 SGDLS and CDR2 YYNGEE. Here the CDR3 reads CASTTGGGGETQYF. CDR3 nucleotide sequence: TGTGCCAGCACTACAGGGGGCGGAGGGGAGACCCAGTACTTC.